This T cell receptor beta chain was found in a study of blood T cell repertoires in COVID-19. Germline CDR1 reads LNHDA; CDR2 reads SQIVND (reference sequence). V was clipped by 5 bases and J by 4 bases, with 15 bases between them. The CDR3 length is 15 residues. Assay used: immunoSEQ multiplex PCR; TCRdb lists only in-frame clones, some missing. The sample contains around 43,000 clones, 89% of which appear only once. This clone has a handful of counts. The specimen sequenced was peripheral blood. This clonotype was sampled from a human donor in a cohort sampled during active COVID-19. The rearrangement links TRBV19 to TRBJ1-5; TRBD1 is a possible D gene (5 bases). Written as DNA, the CDR3 is TGTGCCAGTAGTTGGTCCCAGGGCGATAATCAGCCCCAGCATTTT. Protein: CASSWSQGDNQPQHF.